The 7 T cell receptor beta chains in this list originate from one sample, sequenced in a study of control samples from healthy donors and cancer patients. Sequencing was performed with immunoSEQ multiplex PCR; in TCRdb, only in-frame clones are kept and a portion is missing. The data show about 170,000 clones, about 87% seen once. Material for sequencing was blood. These receptors were obtained from a young man in good health.

This rearrangement joins TRBV5-4 to TRBJ1-1; unclear D gene. The CDR3 length is 13 residues. Trimming removed 0 bases at V and 1 base at J, with 4 bases between. The germline CDR1 and CDR2 sequences are SGHNT and YYREEE (reference sequence). The CDR3 DNA reads TGTGCCAGCAGCTTGGTGGCGAACACTGAAGCTTTCTTT. This encodes CASSLVANTEAFF.

This rearrangement joins TRBV5-1 to TRBJ1-3; D is ambiguous. The CDR3 covers 13 residues. CDR1 SGHRS and CDR2 YFSETQ come from the germline V gene. The V and J ends lost 1 base and 8 bases respectively, with 10 bases between them. CDR3 DNA: TGCGCCAGCAGCTTGCCCGAGATGGACACCATATATTTT. It is translated as CASSLPEMDTIYF.

The chain employs TRBV6-6 and TRBJ1-1; no reliable D call. The ends were cut back, 6 bases at V and 1 base at J, with 15 bases in the middle. Germline-derived CDR1 and CDR2 are MNHNY and SVGAGI (reference sequence). The CDR3 length is 15 residues. The CDR3 loop is CASRKLSTENTEAFF. The CDR3 nucleotides read TGTGCCAGCAGGAAACTAAGTACAGAGAACACTGAAGCTTTCTTT.

The rearrangement links TRBV7-9 to TRBJ2-2, with D tentatively TRBD2 (6 bases). Trimming cost V 1 base and J 3 bases, with 9 bases left between them. This CDR3 has 15 residues. The germline V gene encodes CDR1 SEHNR and CDR2 FQNEAQ (reference sequence). Here the CDR3 reads CASSLVAGYTGELFF. DNA for the CDR3: TGTGCCAGCAGCTTAGTGGCGGGGTACACCGGGGAGCTGTTTTTT. The variable domain in full, with the rest retrieved from reference TRBV7-9 and TRBJ2-2, is DTGVSQNPRHKITKRGQNVTFRCDPISEHNRLYWYRQTLGQGPEFLTYFQNEAQLEKSRLLSDRFSAERPKGSFSTLEIQRTEQGDSAMYLCASSLVAGYTGELFFGEGSRLTVL.

This rearrangement joins TRBV25-1 to TRBJ2-6; weak D call: TRBD2 (6 bases). V lost 4 bases and J 1 base, leaving 8 bases between the germline ends. CDR1 and CDR2 from the germline V gene are MGHDK and SYGVNS. There are 15 residues in the CDR3. The CDR3 coding sequence is TGTGCCAGCAGTGGGAGCGGGTCTGGGGCCAACGTCCTGACTTTC. This sequence encodes CASSGSGSGANVLTF.

The V and J genes are TRBV11-2 and TRBJ2-1; the D is unclear. The CDR3 runs to 15 residues. The V gene's germline CDR1 is SGHAT and CDR2 FQNNGV. The V gene lost 5 bases and the J gene lost 2 bases, with 13 bases spanning the gap. CDR3 nucleotide sequence: TGTGCCAGCAGCCCCCCCCGCCAGGCCTACAATGAGCAGTTCTTC. As protein: CASSPPRQAYNEQFF.

CDR3 sequence (DNA): TGTGCCAGCAGTTACGGGCTAGCGGGAGGTCAAACCCAGTACTTC. Its protein product is CASSYGLAGGQTQYF. The V gene is TRBV6-2 or TRBV6-3, the J gene TRBJ2-5, with 11 bases identical to TRBD2. This CDR3 has 15 residues. From germline, CDR1 is MNHEY and CDR2 SVGEGT. J lost 8 bases, V lost 2 bases, and 7 bases had no gene match.